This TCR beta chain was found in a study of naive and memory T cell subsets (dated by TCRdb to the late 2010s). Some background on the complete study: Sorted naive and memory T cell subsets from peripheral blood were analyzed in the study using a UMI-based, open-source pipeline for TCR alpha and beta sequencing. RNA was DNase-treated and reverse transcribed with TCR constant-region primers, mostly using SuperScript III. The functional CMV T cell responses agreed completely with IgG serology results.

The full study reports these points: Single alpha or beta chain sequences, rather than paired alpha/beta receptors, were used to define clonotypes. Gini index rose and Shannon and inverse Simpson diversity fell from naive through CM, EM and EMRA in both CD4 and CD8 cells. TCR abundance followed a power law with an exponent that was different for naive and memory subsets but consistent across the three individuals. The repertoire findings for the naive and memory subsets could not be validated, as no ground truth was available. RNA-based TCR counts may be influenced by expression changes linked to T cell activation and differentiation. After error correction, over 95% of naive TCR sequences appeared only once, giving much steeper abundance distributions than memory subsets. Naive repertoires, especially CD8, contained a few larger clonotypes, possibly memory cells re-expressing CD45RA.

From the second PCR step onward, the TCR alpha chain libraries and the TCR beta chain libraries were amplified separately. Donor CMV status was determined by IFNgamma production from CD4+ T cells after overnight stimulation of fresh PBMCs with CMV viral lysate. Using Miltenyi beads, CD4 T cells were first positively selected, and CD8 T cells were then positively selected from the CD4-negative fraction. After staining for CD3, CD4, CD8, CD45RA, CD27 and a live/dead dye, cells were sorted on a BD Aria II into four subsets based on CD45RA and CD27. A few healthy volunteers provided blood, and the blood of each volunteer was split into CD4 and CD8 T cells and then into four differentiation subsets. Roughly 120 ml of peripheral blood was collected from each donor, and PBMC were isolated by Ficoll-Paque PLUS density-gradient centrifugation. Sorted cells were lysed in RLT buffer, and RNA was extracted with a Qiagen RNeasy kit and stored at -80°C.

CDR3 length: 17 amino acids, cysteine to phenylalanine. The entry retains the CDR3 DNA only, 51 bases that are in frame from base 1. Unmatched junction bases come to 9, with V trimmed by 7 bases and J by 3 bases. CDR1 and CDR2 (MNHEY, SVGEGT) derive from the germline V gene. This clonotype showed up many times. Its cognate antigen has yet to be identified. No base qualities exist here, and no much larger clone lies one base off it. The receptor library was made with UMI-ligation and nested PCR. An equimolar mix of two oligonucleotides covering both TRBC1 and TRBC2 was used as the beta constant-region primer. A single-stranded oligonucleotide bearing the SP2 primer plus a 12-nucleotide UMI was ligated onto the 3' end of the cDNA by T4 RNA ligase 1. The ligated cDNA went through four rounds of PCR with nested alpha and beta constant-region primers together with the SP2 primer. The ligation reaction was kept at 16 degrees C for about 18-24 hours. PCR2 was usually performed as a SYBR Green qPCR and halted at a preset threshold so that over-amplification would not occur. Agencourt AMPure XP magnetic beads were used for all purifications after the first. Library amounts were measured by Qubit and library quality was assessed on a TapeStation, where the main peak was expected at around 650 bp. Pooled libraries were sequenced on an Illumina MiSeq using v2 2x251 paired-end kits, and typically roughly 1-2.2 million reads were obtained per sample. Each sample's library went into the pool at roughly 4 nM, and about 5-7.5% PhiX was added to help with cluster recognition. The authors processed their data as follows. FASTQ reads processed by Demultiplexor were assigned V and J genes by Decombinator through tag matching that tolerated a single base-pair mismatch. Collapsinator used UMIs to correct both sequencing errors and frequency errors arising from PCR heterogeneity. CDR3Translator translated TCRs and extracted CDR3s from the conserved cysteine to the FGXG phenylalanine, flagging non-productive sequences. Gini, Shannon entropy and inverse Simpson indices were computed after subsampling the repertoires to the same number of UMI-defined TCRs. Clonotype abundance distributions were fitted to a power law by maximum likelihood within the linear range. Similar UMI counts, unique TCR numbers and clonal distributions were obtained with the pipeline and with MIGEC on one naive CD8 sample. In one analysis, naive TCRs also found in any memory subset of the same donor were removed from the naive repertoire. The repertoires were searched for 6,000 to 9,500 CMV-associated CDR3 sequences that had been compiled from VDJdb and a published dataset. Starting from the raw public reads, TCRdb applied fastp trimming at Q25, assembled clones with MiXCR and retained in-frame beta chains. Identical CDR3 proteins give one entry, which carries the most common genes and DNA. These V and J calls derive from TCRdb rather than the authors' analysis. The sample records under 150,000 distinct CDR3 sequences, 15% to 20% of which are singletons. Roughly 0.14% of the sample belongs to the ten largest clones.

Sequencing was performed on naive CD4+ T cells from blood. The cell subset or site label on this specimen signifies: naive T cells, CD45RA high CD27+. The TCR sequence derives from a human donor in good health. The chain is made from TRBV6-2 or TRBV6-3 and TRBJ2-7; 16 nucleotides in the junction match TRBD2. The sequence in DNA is TGTGCCAGCACGGCGGGACTAGCGGGAGGGCAAAACTACGAGCAGTACTTC. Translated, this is CASTAGLAGGQNYEQYF.